This record covers a single T cell receptor beta chain. The data belong to a study of blood T cell repertoires in COVID-19. Study summary: Researchers got acute and convalescent COVID-19 samples from the United States, Italy and Spain. Sample material is recorded as cDNA or gDNA derived from T cells, B-cell-depleted T cells, or PBMCs.

Original processing notes: Amplification of reference gene primers was used by the study to estimate nucleated cell counts. Libraries were prepared by immunoSEQ multiplex PCR; TCRdb keeps only in-frame clonotypes and omits some of them. The V and J calls and clone size come from that table; D and trimming were worked out from the DNA. Here the sample spans around 160,000 clones, roughly 85% being singletons. The sequence derives from a man aged 55 to 69 with acute or convalescent COVID-19. Sequenced sample: peripheral blood.

CDR3 sequence reads: CASSPGNTDTQYF. The CDR3 DNA is TGTGCCAGCAGCCCGGGGAACACAGATACGCAGTATTTT. V is TRBV7-3 and J is TRBJ2-3; tentative D call: TRBD2 (5 bases). The CDR3 length is 13 residues. V was trimmed by 5 bases and J by 2 bases, leaving 8 bases between them. Per germline, CDR1 SGHTA and CDR2 FQGTGA.